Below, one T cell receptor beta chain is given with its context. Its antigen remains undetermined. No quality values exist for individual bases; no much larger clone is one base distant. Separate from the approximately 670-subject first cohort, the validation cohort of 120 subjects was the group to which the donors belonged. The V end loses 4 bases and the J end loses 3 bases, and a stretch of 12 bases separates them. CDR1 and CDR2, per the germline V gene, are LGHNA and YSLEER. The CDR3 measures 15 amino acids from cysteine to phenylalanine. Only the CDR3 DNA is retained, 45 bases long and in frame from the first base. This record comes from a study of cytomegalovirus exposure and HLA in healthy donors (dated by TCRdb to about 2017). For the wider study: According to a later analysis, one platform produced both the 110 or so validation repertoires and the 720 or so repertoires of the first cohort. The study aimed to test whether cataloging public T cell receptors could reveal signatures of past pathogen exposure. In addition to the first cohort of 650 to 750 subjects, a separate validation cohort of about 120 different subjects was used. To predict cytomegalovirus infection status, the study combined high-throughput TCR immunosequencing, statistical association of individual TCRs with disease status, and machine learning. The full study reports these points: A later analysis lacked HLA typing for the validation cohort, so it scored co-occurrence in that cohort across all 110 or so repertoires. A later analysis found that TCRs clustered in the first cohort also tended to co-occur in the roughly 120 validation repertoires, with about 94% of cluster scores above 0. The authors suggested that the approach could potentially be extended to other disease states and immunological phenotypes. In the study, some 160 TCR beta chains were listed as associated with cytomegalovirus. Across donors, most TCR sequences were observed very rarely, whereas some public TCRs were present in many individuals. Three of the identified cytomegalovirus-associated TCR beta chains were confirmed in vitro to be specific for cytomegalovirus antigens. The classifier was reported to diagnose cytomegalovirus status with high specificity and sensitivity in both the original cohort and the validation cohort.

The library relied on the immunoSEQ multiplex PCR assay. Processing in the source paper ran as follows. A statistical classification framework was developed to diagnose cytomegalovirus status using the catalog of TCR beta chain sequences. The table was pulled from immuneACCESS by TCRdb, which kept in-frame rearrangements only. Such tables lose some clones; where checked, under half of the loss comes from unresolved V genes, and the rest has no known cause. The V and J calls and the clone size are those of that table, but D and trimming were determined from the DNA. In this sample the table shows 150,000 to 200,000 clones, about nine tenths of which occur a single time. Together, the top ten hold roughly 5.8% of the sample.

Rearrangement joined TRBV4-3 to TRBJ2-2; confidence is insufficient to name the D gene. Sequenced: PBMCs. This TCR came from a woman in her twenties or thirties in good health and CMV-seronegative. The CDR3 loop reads CASSRLSRDTGELFF. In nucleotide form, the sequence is TGCGCCAGCAGCCGGCTATCTCGGGACACCGGGGAGCTGTTTTTT.